The 29 T cell receptor beta chains in this list originate from one sample, sequenced in a study of OX40 agonist ivuxolimab in advanced cancers. TCRdb keeps only in-frame clones here, not all; method: immunoSEQ multiplex PCR. The top ten hold around 10% of the sample, which has 52,000 or so clones, nearly 90% seen once. The sequencing used CD4+ or CD8+ T cells sorted from blood, collected in a trial of the OX40 agonist ivuxolimab. These receptors were collected from an adult with an advanced solid tumor such as melanoma, head and neck, liver or kidney cancer.

The gene calls are TRBV5-6 and TRBJ2-3; 8 bases are shared with TRBD1. CDR1 is SGHDT, CDR2 YYEEEE, per germline. The CDR3 contains 15 residues. V dropped 3 bases and J dropped 4; count of bases not matched to a gene: 7. CDR3 amino acids: CASSSSGTGADTQYF. The DNA for the CDR3 is TGTGCCAGCAGCTCATCCGGGACAGGAGCAGATACGCAGTATTTT.

The genes are TRBV5-8 and TRBJ2-3, with TRBD2 matching 7 bases. This CDR3 is 16 amino acids long. Germline V gene lookup returns CDR1 SGHTS and CDR2 YDEGEE. V was clipped by 4 bases and J by 2 bases; unmatched bases: 10. The CDR3 region is CASSREDFRNTDTQYF. The CDR3 bases are TGTGCCAGCAGCCGGGAGGACTTTCGGAACACAGATACGCAGTATTTT.

The chain joins TRBV6-6 to TRBJ1-6, with 9 bases lining up with TRBD1. This CDR3 is 15 amino acids long. CDR1 and CDR2 from the germline V gene are MNHNY and SVGAGI (reference sequence). V shed 0 bases, J shed 10 bases, and the junction held 4 bases outside the gene matches. The CDR3 DNA reads TGTGCCAGCAGTTACTCGGGACAGGGAGGCTCACCCCTCCACTTT. Translating it yields CASSYSGQGGSPLHF.

This clone has only one observation. The rearrangement joins TRBV27 to TRBJ2-2, with 7 bases identical to TRBD2. V shed 4 bases, J shed 9 bases, and the junction held 5 bases outside the gene matches. This CDR3 contains 13 residues. The germline V gene encodes CDR1 MNHEY and CDR2 SMNVEV (reference sequence). The CDR3 loop reads CASSSGTIRELFF. The CDR3 DNA follows: TGTGCCAGCAGTTCGGGGACTATAAGGGAGCTGTTTTTT.

The chain employs TRBV10-3 and TRBJ2-1; D may be TRBD1 or TRBD2 (5 bases each). Germline V gene data show CDR1 as ENHRY and CDR2 as SYGVKD. The CDR3 covers 14 residues. Trimming pared 11 bases from V and 5 bases from J, leaving 19 bases between. CDR3 coding DNA: TGTGCCCTGCGACACGGGCAGGGAGACAATGAGCAGTTCTTC. It specifies CALRHGQGDNEQFF.

This chain's CDR3 is CATSREHGLAGGPANTGELFF. The CDR3, as DNA: TGTGCCACCAGCAGAGAACACGGACTAGCGGGAGGGCCCGCGAACACCGGGGAGCTGTTTTTT. The chain couples TRBV15 to TRBJ2-2; 15 nucleotides align to TRBD2. V was clipped by 0 bases and J by 0 bases; unmatched bases: 8. The germline V gene has CDR1 LNHNV and CDR2 YYDKDF (reference sequence). The CDR3 runs to 21 residues.

This chain connects TRBV7-9 to TRBJ1-3; 7 nucleotides line up with TRBD1. The junction had 10 bases not matched to a gene; V was cut back by 4 bases and J by 4 bases. Looked up from germline, CDR1 is SEHNR and CDR2 is FQNEAQ (reference sequence). This CDR3 comprises 16 residues. The CDR3 loop is CASSSPATGVGNTIYF. In DNA form, the CDR3 reads TGTGCCAGCAGCTCGCCGGCCACAGGGGTAGGAAACACCATATATTTT. The variable domain in full, with the rest retrieved from reference TRBV7-9 and TRBJ1-3, is DTGVSQNPRHKITKRGQNVTFRCDPISEHNRLYWYRQTLGQGPEFLTYFQNEAQLEKSRLLSDRFSAERPKGSFSTLEIQRTEQGDSAMYLCASSSPATGVGNTIYFGEGSWLTVV.

J is TRBJ2-3 and V is TRBV4-2, with 9 bases lining up with TRBD2. Germline CDR1 LGHNA, CDR2 YNFKEQ. Unmatched junction bases numbered 13, after V lost 1 base and J lost 5 bases. This CDR3 has 18 amino acids. In DNA, the CDR3 is TGTGCCAGCAGCCAAGGGATAGGCGGGGGGGCAGTACAAGATACGCAGTATTTT. It is translated as CASSQGIGGGAVQDTQYF.

The CDR3 is CASSPPGGTAYEQYF. The CDR3, as DNA: TGCGCCAGCAGCCCGCCCGGGGGCACGGCCTACGAGCAGTACTTC. The chain combines TRBV5-1 with TRBJ2-7; either TRBD1 or TRBD2 may supply D (6 bases each). Trimming removed 4 bases from V and 2 bases from J, with 16 bases in between. Germline CDR1 reads SGHRS; CDR2 reads YFSETQ. There are 15 residues in the CDR3.

This clone occurred a few times. The CDR3 DNA sequence: TGCGCCAGCAGCCAAGTTGGGGACACCGCGGGAGCTTTCTTT. Translation: CASSQVGDTAGAFF. The rearrangement links TRBV4-1 to TRBJ1-1, with TRBD1 as a possible D gene (6 bases). V was trimmed by 1 base and J by 10 bases, leaving 16 bases between them. This CDR3 is 14 amino acids long. Germline loops: CDR1 MGHRA, CDR2 YSYEKL.

The chain links TRBV11-3 to TRBJ2-7; 8 positions agree with TRBD1. The CDR3 runs to 15 residues. Trimming at V came to 5 bases and at J to 5 bases, leaving 11 bases not matched to a gene. In germline, CDR1 is SGHNT, CDR2 YENEEA. CDR3 amino acids: CASSPGRTGSHEQYF. The DNA for the CDR3 is TGTGCCAGCAGCCCTGGGCGGACAGGGTCCCACGAGCAGTACTTC.

CDR3 nucleotide sequence: TGTGCCAGCAGATCTAGCGGGGCCGAGGTTGAGCAGTTCTTC. Residues: CASRSSGAEVEQFF. The gene calls are TRBV5-4 and TRBJ2-1, with TRBD2 identical over 9 bases. Germline lookup yields CDR1 SGHNT and CDR2 YYREEE (reference sequence). V shed 5 bases and J 9 bases; nucleotides not matched to a gene: 9. The CDR3 is 14 residues long.

The V gene is TRBV11-3, the J gene TRBJ2-7; D uncertain. CDR1 and CDR2 (germline): SGHNT, YENEEA. V was cut by 4 bases and J by 3 bases, with 7 bases left in between. The CDR3 length is 12 residues. The CDR3 sequence: CASSSQFYEQYF. CDR3 DNA sequence: TGTGCCAGCAGCTCCCAGTTCTACGAGCAGTACTTC.

J is TRBJ2-1 and V is TRBV6-5; 7 bases align to TRBD2. Germline CDR1 MNHEY, CDR2 SVGAGI. The CDR3 contains 15 residues. V shed 4 bases, J shed 0 bases, and the junction held 3 bases outside the gene matches. The CDR3 sequence: CASSSLAASYNEQFF. The CDR3 DNA follows: TGTGCCAGCAGTTCCCTAGCGGCCTCCTACAATGAGCAGTTCTTC.

The gene calls are TRBV6-1 and TRBJ2-2; no clear D gene. V lost 6 bases, J lost 5 bases, and 4 bases lay in between. Looked up from germline, CDR1 is MNHNS and CDR2 is SASEGT. The CDR3 has 11 amino acids. CDR3 in amino acids: CASSRTGELFF. DNA of the CDR3: TGTGCCAGCAGCCGTACCGGGGAGCTGTTTTTT.

The chain joins TRBV28 to TRBJ2-3; TRBD1 agrees at 10 bases. The CDR3 is 15 residues long. V lost 2 bases and J lost 7; bases outside the gene matches: 6. Germline V CDR1 and CDR2: MDHEN, SYDVKM. The CDR3 sequence: CASSLRVTGGNTQYF. The CDR3 bases are TGTGCCAGCAGTTTAAGGGTGACAGGGGGCAATACGCAGTATTTT.

The chain is built from TRBV15 and TRBJ1-6; D perhaps matches TRBD1 (6 bases). The CDR3 runs to 12 residues. Germline CDR1 and CDR2: LNHNV and YYDKDF (reference sequence). V lost 9 bases to trimming and J lost 8 bases, with 11 bases between them. CDR3 sequence (DNA): TGTGCCACGGGGGGGGCCTATTCACCCCTCCACTTT. It encodes CATGGAYSPLHF.

The V call is TRBV19, the J call TRBJ2-1; 7 nucleotides match TRBD2. J lost 5 bases, V lost 3 bases, and 13 bases had no gene match. CDR1 is LNHDA, CDR2 SQIVND, per germline (reference sequence). The CDR3 covers 17 residues. This CDR3 reads CASSIQLARRSDNEQFF. The CDR3 DNA sequence: TGTGCCAGTAGTATCCAACTAGCGCGGAGGTCGGACAATGAGCAGTTCTTC.

This chain uses TRBV28 with TRBJ2-3; TRBD1 or TRBD2 may be the D gene (5 bases each). The CDR3 contains 12 residues. Germline CDR1 is MDHEN and CDR2 is SYDVKM. CDR3 bases: TGTGCGTCCTGGGGCGGGACAGATACGCAGTATTTT. This codes for CASWGGTDTQYF.

The chain has TRBV7-6 and TRBJ2-6; 10 bases are a match to TRBD1. The trim removed 5 bases at V and 3 bases at J, leaving 7 bases unmatched. The CDR3 has 17 amino acids. From germline, CDR1 is SGHVS and CDR2 FNYEAQ. The CDR3 DNA follows: TGTGCCAGCAGCCCGACAGGGGGCGTCGATGGGGCCAACGTCCTGACTTTC. Translated: CASSPTGGVDGANVLTF.

The V gene is TRBV9, the J gene TRBJ2-5; TRBD2 matches at 11 bases. The V gene's germline CDR1 is SGDLS and CDR2 YYNGEE. The junction had 14 bases not matched to a gene; V was cut back by 0 bases and J by 4 bases. This CDR3 comprises 19 residues. The DNA of the CDR3 is TGTGCCAGCAGCGTAGGCCCGGGACTAGCGGTATTAGGGCCAGAGACCCAGTACTTC. This gives the protein CASSVGPGLAVLGPETQYF. Filled out from reference TRBV9 and TRBJ2-5, the complete variable domain reads DSGVTQTPKHLITATGQRVTLRCSPRSGDLSVYWYQQSLDQGLQFLIQYYNGEERAKGNILERFSAQQFPDLHSELNLSSLELGDSALYFCASSVGPGLAVLGPETQYFGPGTRLLVL.

The rearrangement uses TRBV18 and TRBJ2-2, with D possibly matching TRBD2 (5 bases). Germline lookup yields CDR1 KGHSH and CDR2 LQKENI. V shed 0 bases and J shed 0 bases, with 14 bases lying between them. The CDR3 extends over 18 amino acids. The CDR3 region has the DNA TGTGCCAGCTCACCACCGCCGGGGATCACCGCGAACACCGGGGAGCTGTTTTTT. This gives the protein CASSPPPGITANTGELFF.

The V gene is TRBV28, the J gene TRBJ2-7; 9 nucleotides line up with TRBD2. The germline gives CDR1 MDHEN, CDR2 SYDVKM. V shed 3 bases and J 7 bases; nucleotides not matched to a gene: 7. This CDR3 is built from 14 residues. CDR3 in amino acids: CASSLAGGPGEQYF. CDR3 DNA sequence: TGTGCCAGCAGTTTGGCGGGAGGGCCGGGTGAGCAGTACTTC.

The chain combines TRBV4-2 with TRBJ2-3, with a possible D match to TRBD2 (6 bases). Germline lookup yields CDR1 LGHNA and CDR2 YNFKEQ. The length of the CDR3 is 15 residues. Deletions cut 1 base from V and 6 bases from J, with 14 bases between. The CDR3 sequence is CASSQGPTGGDTQYF. In DNA form, the CDR3 reads TGTGCCAGCAGCCAAGGCCCGACCGGAGGGGATACGCAGTATTTT.

The chain uses TRBV19 and TRBJ1-5; D is undetermined. Germline CDR1 and CDR2: LNHDA and SQIVND (reference sequence). This CDR3 is built from 13 residues. V lost 3 bases and J 4 bases, leaving 7 bases between the germline ends. The CDR3 here is CASSISANQPQHF. CDR3 coding DNA: TGTGCCAGTAGTATTTCCGCAAATCAGCCCCAGCATTTT.

The V and J genes are TRBV29-1 and TRBJ2-1, with TRBD2 identical over 13 bases. J was trimmed by 3 bases and V by 3 bases; bases with no gene match: 2. The CDR3 sequence is 15 residues long. Germline values: CDR1 SQVTM, CDR2 ANQGSEA. CDR3 sequence reads: CSVERTSGGYNEQFF. Written as DNA, the CDR3 is TGCAGCGTTGAGCGGACTAGCGGGGGCTACAATGAGCAGTTCTTC.

This chain uses TRBV28 with TRBJ1-2; 9 nucleotides align to TRBD1. The CDR3 has 14 amino acids. V lost 4 bases, J lost 4 bases, and 4 bases stayed unmatched. The germline gives CDR1 MDHEN, CDR2 SYDVKM. CDR3 in amino acids: CASSSTGGGYGYTF. CDR3 sequence (DNA): TGTGCCAGCAGTTCCACAGGGGGCGGCTATGGCTACACCTTC.

This sequence joins TRBV19 and TRBJ1-2; no firm D call. The CDR3 has 12 amino acids. Germline assignment: CDR1 LNHDA and CDR2 SQIVND (reference sequence). V gave up 9 bases and J gave up 14 bases, with 22 bases separating them. The CDR3 region is CASGNFDTAGTF. CDR3 in DNA: TGTGCCAGCGGGAATTTTGACACTGCGGGTACCTTC.

The chain has TRBV11-2 and TRBJ2-1, with a tentative D call TRBD2 (7 bases). Germline V gene data show CDR1 as SGHAT and CDR2 as FQNNGV. This CDR3 contains 15 residues. The V and J ends lost 5 bases and 4 bases respectively, with 15 bases between them. The DNA for the CDR3 is TGTGCCAGCAGCAACCGGGGGGCCCCTTACAATGAGCAGTTCTTC. The encoded protein is CASSNRGAPYNEQFF.